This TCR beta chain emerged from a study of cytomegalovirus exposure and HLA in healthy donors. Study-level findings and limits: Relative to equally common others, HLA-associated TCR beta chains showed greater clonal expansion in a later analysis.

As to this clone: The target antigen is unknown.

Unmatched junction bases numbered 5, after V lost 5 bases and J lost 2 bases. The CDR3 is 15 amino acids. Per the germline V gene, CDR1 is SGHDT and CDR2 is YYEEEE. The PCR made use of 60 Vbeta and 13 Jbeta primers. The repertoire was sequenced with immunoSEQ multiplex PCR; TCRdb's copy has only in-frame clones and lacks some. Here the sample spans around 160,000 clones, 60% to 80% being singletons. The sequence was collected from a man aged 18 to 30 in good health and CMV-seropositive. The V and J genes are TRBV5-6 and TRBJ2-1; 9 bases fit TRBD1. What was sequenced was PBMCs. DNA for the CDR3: TGTGCCAGCAGTTCCGGGACAGGGACCTACAATGAGCAGTTCTTC. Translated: CASSSGTGTYNEQFF.